Listed here is a single T cell receptor (beta chain). Its antigen is unidentified. This record belongs to a study of T cell responses to AZD1222 COVID-19 vaccine. Study overall: Pooling covered second doses at about 4 or about 12 weeks. Study conclusions and caveats: Spike-wide coverage was observed for vaccine-associated CD4 TCRs, with dominant responses at 160-218 and 743-854. It was only after the peak T cell response that any repertoires were sampled. Spike-specific TCR breadth and depth grew following two AZD1222 doses.

The repertoire was sequenced with immunoSEQ multiplex PCR; TCRdb's copy has only in-frame clones and lacks some. Found here are approximately 110,000 clones, roughly 90% of them singletons; the top ten hold 2% to 3%. Germline CDR1 and CDR2: SEHNR and FQNEAQ (reference sequence). Trimming removed 3 bases from V and 6 bases from J; junction bases left unmatched: 11. The length of the CDR3 is 15 residues. The origin of this receptor is an adult in good health. The sequencing used peripheral blood, collected on day 0 of AZD1222 vaccination. The chain is built from TRBV7-9 and TRBJ2-7, with 7 bases that match TRBD2. The CDR3 DNA follows: TGTGCCAGCAGCTTGTTGGGACTAATTCCGCCCGAGCAGTACTTC. Its protein is CASSLLGLIPPEQYF.